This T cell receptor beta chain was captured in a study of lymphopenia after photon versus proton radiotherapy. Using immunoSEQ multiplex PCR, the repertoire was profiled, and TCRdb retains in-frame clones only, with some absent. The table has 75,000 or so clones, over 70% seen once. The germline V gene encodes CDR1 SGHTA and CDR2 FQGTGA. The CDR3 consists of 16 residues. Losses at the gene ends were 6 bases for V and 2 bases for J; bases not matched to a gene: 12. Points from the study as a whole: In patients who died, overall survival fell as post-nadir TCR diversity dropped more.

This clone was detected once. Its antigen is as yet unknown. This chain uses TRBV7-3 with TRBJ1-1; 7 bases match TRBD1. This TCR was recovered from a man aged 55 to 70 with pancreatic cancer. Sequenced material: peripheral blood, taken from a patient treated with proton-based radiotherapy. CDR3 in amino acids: CASSQTGQSFNTEAFF. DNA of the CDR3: TGTGCCAGCAGTCAGACGGGACAGAGTTTTAACACTGAAGCTTTCTTT. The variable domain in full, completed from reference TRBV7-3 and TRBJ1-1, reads GAGVSQTPSNKVTEKGKYVELRCDPISGHTALYWYRQSLGQGPEFLIYFQGTGAADDSGLPNDRFFAVRPEGSVSTLKIQRTERGDSAVYLCASSQTGQSFNTEAFFGQGTRLTVV.